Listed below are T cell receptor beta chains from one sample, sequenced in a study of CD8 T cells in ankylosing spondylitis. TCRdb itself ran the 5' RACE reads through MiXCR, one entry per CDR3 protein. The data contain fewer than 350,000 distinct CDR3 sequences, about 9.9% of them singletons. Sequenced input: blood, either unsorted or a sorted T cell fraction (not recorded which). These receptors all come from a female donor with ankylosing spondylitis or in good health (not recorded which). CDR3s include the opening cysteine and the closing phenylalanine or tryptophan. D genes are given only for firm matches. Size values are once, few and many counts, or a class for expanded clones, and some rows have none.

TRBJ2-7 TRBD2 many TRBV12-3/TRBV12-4 CASSLGGGKEQYF TGTGCCAGCAGTTTAGGGGGGGGAAAGGAGCAGTACTTC
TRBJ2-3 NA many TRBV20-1 CSARRGTDTQYF TGCAGTGCTAGGCGGGGCACAGATACGCAGTATTTT
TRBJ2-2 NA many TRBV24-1 CATSDLGLGTGELFF TGTGCCACCAGTGATTTGGGATTGGGCACCGGGGAGCTGTTTTTT
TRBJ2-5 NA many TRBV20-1 CSAPGVLETQYF TGCAGTGCCCCGGGGGTTCTGGAGACCCAGTACTTC
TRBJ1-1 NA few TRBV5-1 CASSLAGQRSTEAFF TGCGCCAGCAGCTTGGCCGGACAAAGGAGTACTGAAGCTTTCTTT
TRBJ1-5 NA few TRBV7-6 CASSLVHGGMKDQPQHF TGTGCCAGCAGCTTAGTACACGGGGGAATGAAGGATCAGCCCCAGCATTTT
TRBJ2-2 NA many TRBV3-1 CASSHQPMGPNTGELFF TGTGCCAGCAGCCACCAACCTATGGGGCCAAACACCGGGGAGCTGTTTTTT
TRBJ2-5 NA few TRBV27 CASSPQEKETQYF TGTGCCAGCAGCCCCCAGGAAAAAGAGACCCAGTACTTC
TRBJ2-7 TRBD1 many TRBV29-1 CSVEDGTGPHEQYF TGCAGCGTTGAAGACGGGACAGGGCCTCACGAGCAGTACTTC
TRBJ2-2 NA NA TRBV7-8 CASSARLGTGELFF TGTGCCAGCAGCGCCCGACTAGGCACCGGGGAGCTGTTTTTT
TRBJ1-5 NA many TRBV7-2 CASSFDRNSNQPQHF TGTGCCAGCAGCTTCGACAGGAATAGCAATCAGCCCCAGCATTTT
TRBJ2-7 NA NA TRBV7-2 CASSRHGTQPNF TGTGCCAGCAGCCGACACGGGACACAGCCCAACTTC
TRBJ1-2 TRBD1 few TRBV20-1 CSARDLQGTYGYTF TGCAGTGCTAGAGACCTACAGGGGACGTATGGCTACACCTTC
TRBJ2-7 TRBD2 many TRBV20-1 CSARERGARYEQYF TGCAGTGCCAGAGAGCGGGGGGCTCGCTACGAGCAGTACTTC
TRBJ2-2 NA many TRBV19 CASRRSGNTGELFF TGTGCCAGTAGGAGAAGCGGGAACACCGGGGAGCTGTTTTTT
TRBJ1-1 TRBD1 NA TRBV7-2 CASSLNAGGATEAFF TGTGCCAGCAGCTTAAATGCAGGGGGGGCCACTGAAGCTTTCTTT
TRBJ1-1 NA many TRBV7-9 CASSTWTENTEAFF TGTGCCAGCAGCACTTGGACGGAGAACACTGAAGCTTTCTTT
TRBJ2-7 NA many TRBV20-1 CSASPFDRPLGEQYF TGCAGTGCTAGTCCTTTCGACAGACCTTTAGGCGAGCAGTACTTC
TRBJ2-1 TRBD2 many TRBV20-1 CSAPGTSGRRSYNEQFF TGCAGTGCTCCCGGGACTAGCGGGAGAAGGTCCTACAATGAGCAGTTCTTC
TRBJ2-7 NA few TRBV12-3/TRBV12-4 CASSFVGAGEAYEQYF TGTGCCAGCAGTTTCGTGGGGGCGGGAGAGGCCTACGAGCAGTACTTC
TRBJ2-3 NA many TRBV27 CASRREAGLSTDTQYF TGTGCCAGCAGACGGGAAGCGGGCCTCAGCACAGATACGCAGTATTTT
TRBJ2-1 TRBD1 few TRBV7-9 CASSRPGQGREQFF TGTGCCAGCAGCCGACCGGGACAGGGACGTGAGCAGTTCTTC
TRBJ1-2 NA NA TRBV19 CASSMDSSYGYTF TGTGCCAGTAGTATGGACAGTTCCTATGGCTACACCTTC
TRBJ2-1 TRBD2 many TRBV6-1 CASSRTSGPYNEQFF TGTGCCAGCAGTCGGACTAGTGGGCCTTACAATGAGCAGTTCTTC
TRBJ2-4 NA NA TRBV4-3 CASSQEGPAKNIQYF TGCGCCAGCAGCCAAGAAGGGCCAGCCAAAAACATTCAGTACTTC
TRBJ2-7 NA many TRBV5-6 CASSLQREQYF TGTGCCAGCAGCTTGCAGCGCGAGCAGTACTTC
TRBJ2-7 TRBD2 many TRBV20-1 CSASEGLAGRHEQYF TGCAGTGCTAGTGAAGGACTAGCGGGTAGACACGAGCAGTACTTC
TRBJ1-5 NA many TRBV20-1 CSAPKTDSNQPQHF TGCAGTGCCCCCAAGACAGATAGCAATCAGCCCCAGCATTTT
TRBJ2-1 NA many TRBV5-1 CASSRGTDNEQFF TGCGCCAGCAGCCGGGGGACTGACAATGAGCAGTTCTTC
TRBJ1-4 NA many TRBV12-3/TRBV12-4 CASSFGTPLGGEKLFF TGTGCCAGCAGTTTTGGGACCCCCTTAGGGGGTGAAAAACTGTTTTTT
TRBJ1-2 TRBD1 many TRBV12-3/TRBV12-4 CASSPTLGQGAKGYTF TGTGCCAGCAGTCCTACCTTGGGACAGGGGGCAAAGGGCTACACCTTC
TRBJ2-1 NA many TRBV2 CASRTGSSYNEQFF TGTGCCAGCCGGACCGGGAGCTCCTACAATGAGCAGTTCTTC
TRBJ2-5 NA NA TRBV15 CATSRGTYQETQYF TGTGCCACCAGCAGAGGGACTTACCAAGAGACCCAGTACTTC
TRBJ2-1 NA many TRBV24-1 CATSVPGATGNEQFF TGTGCCACCAGTGTCCCTGGGGCTACAGGTAATGAGCAGTTCTTC
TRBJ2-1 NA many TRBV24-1 CATSDFTGIKNEQFF TGTGCCACCAGTGATTTCACCGGGATTAAGAATGAGCAGTTCTTC
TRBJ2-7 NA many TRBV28 CASSHVRNRVEVTYEQYF TGTGCCAGCTCCCATGTCCGGAACAGGGTGGAAGTTACCTACGAGCAGTACTTC
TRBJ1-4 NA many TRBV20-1 CSATPTATNEKLFF TGCAGTGCTACCCCGACAGCCACTAATGAAAAACTGTTTTTT
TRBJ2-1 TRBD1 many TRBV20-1 CSALSTTGVSYNEQFF TGCAGTGCCCTCTCGACGACAGGGGTGTCCTACAATGAGCAGTTCTTC
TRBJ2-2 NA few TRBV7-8 CASSSRGGQAGELFF TGTGCCAGCAGCTCTAGGGGGGGGCAGGCCGGGGAGCTGTTTTTT
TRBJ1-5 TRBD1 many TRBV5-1 CASSFGQGDSNQPQHF TGCGCCAGCAGCTTCGGACAGGGGGATAGCAATCAGCCCCAGCATTTT
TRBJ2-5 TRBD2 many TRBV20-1 CSASLAGVEETQYF TGCAGTGCCAGCCTAGCGGGAGTGGAAGAGACCCAGTACTTC
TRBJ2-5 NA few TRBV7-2 CASSFVGGAGVETQYF TGTGCCAGCAGCTTCGTAGGAGGGGCGGGTGTAGAGACCCAGTACTTC
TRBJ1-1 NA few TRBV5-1 CASSLQVQGTEAFF TGCGCCAGCAGCTTACAGGTTCAGGGCACTGAAGCTTTCTTT
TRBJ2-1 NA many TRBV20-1 CSAPAQRRFYNEQFF TGCAGTGCACCGGCCCAGCGGAGGTTTTACAATGAGCAGTTCTTC
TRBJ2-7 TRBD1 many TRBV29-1 CSVLTPGQGSYEQYF TGCAGCGTCCTCACTCCGGGACAGGGCTCCTACGAGCAGTACTTC
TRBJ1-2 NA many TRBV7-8 CASSRGRRGNYGYTF TGTGCCAGCAGCAGGGGCAGGAGGGGTAACTATGGCTACACCTTC
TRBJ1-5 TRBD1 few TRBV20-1 CSAREPLPGQLNNQPQHF TGCAGTGCTAGAGAGCCCCTCCCGGGACAGTTAAACAATCAGCCCCAGCATTTT
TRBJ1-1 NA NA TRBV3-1 CASSQVLQGKNTEAFF TGTGCCAGCAGCCAAGTTCTTCAGGGGAAGAACACTGAAGCTTTCTTT
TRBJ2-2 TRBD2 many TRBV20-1 CSVPRALAGNTGELFF TGCAGTGTTCCAAGGGCGCTAGCGGGGAACACCGGGGAGCTGTTTTTT
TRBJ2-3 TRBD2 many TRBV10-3 CAISELAGGTDTQYF TGTGCCATCAGTGAATTAGCGGGGGGGACAGATACGCAGTATTTT
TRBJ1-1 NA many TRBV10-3 CAISEPLPGPGQMNTEAFF TGTGCCATCAGTGAGCCCCTTCCGGGACCCGGACAAATGAACACTGAAGCTTTCTTT
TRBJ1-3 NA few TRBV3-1 CASSPGTSLAGNTIYF TGTGCCAGCAGCCCTGGGACTTCCTTGGCTGGAAACACCATATATTTT
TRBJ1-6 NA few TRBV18 CASSPARAGNSPLHF TGTGCCAGCTCACCGGCGCGGGCAGGGAATTCACCCCTCCACTTT
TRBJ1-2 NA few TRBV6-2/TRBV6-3 CASSYSEQNYGYTF TGTGCCAGCAGTTACTCGGAGCAGAACTATGGCTACACCTTC
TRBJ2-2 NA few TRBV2 CASRVTGNGELFF TGTGCCAGCAGGGTAACAGGGAACGGGGAGCTGTTTTTT
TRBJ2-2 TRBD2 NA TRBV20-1 CCASNLLAGGLAGELFF TGCTGTGCTAGTAACCTTTTAGCGGGGGGGTTAGCCGGGGAGCTGTTTTTT
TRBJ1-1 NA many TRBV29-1 CSVRLNTEAFF TGCAGCGTCAGATTGAACACTGAAGCTTTCTTT
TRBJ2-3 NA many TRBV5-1 CASSYTSDTQYF TGCGCCAGCAGCTACACTAGCGATACGCAGTATTTT
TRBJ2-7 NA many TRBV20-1 CSASRQVATQYF TGCAGTGCTAGTCGACAGGTGGCAACGCAGTACTTC